These 27 T cell receptor beta chains came from one sample sequenced in a study of T cells in Graves' hyperthyroidism and ophthalmopathy (dated by TCRdb to the late 2010s). Libraries came from multiplex PCR. Reads for this sample came from an Illumina HiSeq 2000. TCR beta CDR3 regions were amplified from RNA transcripts. A first-round RT-PCR of the TCR CDR3 used the HTBI primer set with the Qiagen OneStep RT-PCR kit. The public reads were reanalyzed by TCRdb: fastp trimming at Q25, MiXCR alignment, in-frame beta chains only. Entries that share a CDR3 protein sequence are merged under the most common genes and DNA. Within this sample are 300,000 to 450,000 distinct CDR3 sequences, with around 25% of them counted one time only. Roughly 80% of the sample is in the top ten clones. The sample taken for sequencing was blood. The receptors here all came from a man in his fifties with Graves' hyperthyroidism.

V gene TRBV3-1 combines with J gene TRBJ2-6; 7 nucleotides line up with TRBD2. The germline CDR1 and CDR2 sequences are LGHDT and YNNKEL (reference sequence). Losses at the gene ends were 5 bases for V and 0 bases for J; bases not matched to a gene: 7. The CDR3 spans 17 residues. The CDR3 spells CASSWGGGPSGANVLTF. The DNA of the CDR3 is TGTGCCAGCAGCTGGGGGGGGGGTCCCTCTGGGGCCAACGTCCTGACTTTC.

V usage is TRBV4-2 and J usage is TRBJ2-1; perhaps D is TRBD1 or TRBD2 (5 bases each). The closer fit of TRBJ2-7 to the DNA end suggests the J call may be wrong. The germline gives CDR1 LGHNA, CDR2 YNFKEQ. The CDR3 is 14 residues long. This CDR3 is CASSETQGPNEQYF. CDR3 coding DNA: TGTGCCAGCAGCGAAACCCAGGGACCCAATGAGCAGTACTTC.

This clonotype was seen a handful of times. This chain links TRBV30 with TRBJ1-1; possibly TRBD1 for D (5 bases). Germline V lookup: CDR1 GTSNPN, CDR2 SVGIG (reference sequence). This CDR3 has 12 amino acids. V lost 5 bases to trimming and J lost 0 bases, with 7 bases between them. This CDR3 is CAWGTVNTEAFF. In DNA, the CDR3 is TGTGCCTGGGGGACGGTGAACACTGAAGCTTTCTTT.

The sample holds many counts of this clonotype. The chain recombines TRBV27 with TRBJ2-1; D not certain. Germline CDR1 reads MNHEY; CDR2 reads SMNVEV (reference sequence). The V end lost 4 bases, the J end lost 5 bases, and 9 bases lay between the germline ends. The length of the CDR3 is 13 residues. The CDR3 protein is CASSSADDNEQFF. As DNA, the CDR3 is TGTGCCAGCAGTTCGGCCGATGACAATGAGCAGTTCTTC.

This clonotype has more than one count but fewer than ten. The chain carries TRBV9 and TRBJ1-1; 11 bases are a match to TRBD1. The CDR3 loop spans 16 amino acids. After removal of 4 bases from V and 1 base from J, the junction contained 6 bases not matched to a gene. Germline CDR1 and CDR2: SGDLS and YYNGEE. The CDR3 is CASSPRTGGPNTEAFF. The CDR3 coding sequence is TGTGCCAGCAGCCCGCGGACAGGGGGCCCGAACACTGAAGCTTTCTTT.

This clonotype was found a few times. V is TRBV5-6 and J is TRBJ2-6, with unresolved D. CDR3 length: 13 residues. The V gene's germline CDR1 is SGHDT and CDR2 YYEEEE. The V end was cut by 0 bases, the J end by 4 bases, with 2 bases between. CDR3 loop: CASSLVGANVLTF. Written as DNA, the CDR3 is TGTGCCAGCAGCTTGGTGGGGGCCAACGTCCTGACTTTC.

The chain joins TRBV6-1 to TRBJ2-3; 8 positions match TRBD2. The V and J ends lost 6 bases and 4 bases, in that order; junction bases with no gene match: 12. Germline-derived CDR1 and CDR2 are MNHNS and SASEGT. The CDR3 spans 16 residues. Written as DNA, the CDR3 is TGTGCCAGCAGCCCCTCTAGCGGGTGGAGGGCAGATACGCAGTATTTT. Translated: CASSPSSGWRADTQYF.

The sample holds many counts of this clonotype. The V call is TRBV30, the J call TRBJ2-1; 7 bases line up with TRBD2. Germline assignment: CDR1 GTSNPN and CDR2 SVGIG (reference sequence). This CDR3 has 14 residues. V lost 5 bases, J lost 5 bases, and 9 bases stayed unmatched. The CDR3: CAWGEASGNNEQFF. The CDR3 nucleotides read TGTGCCTGGGGGGAGGCTAGCGGTAACAATGAGCAGTTCTTC.

This clonotype came up many times. This chain links TRBV11-2 with TRBJ2-7; tentative D call: TRBD2 (6 bases). V was cut by 3 bases and J by 4 bases, with 16 bases left in between. Germline CDR1 SGHAT, CDR2 FQNNGV. This CDR3 is built from 15 residues. The CDR3 spells CASSLAGIRSYEQYF. The CDR3 nucleotides read TGTGCCAGCAGCTTGGCGGGAATAAGATCTTACGAGCAGTACTTC.

The genes are TRBV10-1 and TRBJ2-3; 9 positions match TRBD1. Germline-derived CDR1 and CDR2 are WNHNN and SYGVQD (reference sequence). Unmatched junction bases numbered 6, after V lost 0 bases and J lost 2 bases. The CDR3 sequence is 17 residues long. CDR3: CASSESGGTGPTDTQYF. The CDR3 nucleotides are TGCGCCAGCAGTGAGTCAGGCGGGACAGGGCCCACAGATACGCAGTATTTT.

Concerning this clonotype itself: This may be a read error: a much more frequent sequence differs by one nucleotide. The chain employs TRBV12-3 or TRBV12-4 and TRBJ2-1; TRBD1 aligns across 9 bases. The CDR3 spans 13 residues. This chain's CDR3 is CASRRQGDNAQFF. In DNA form, the CDR3 reads TGTGCCAGCAGGAGACAGGGGGACAATGCGCAGTTCTTC.

The chain links TRBV20-1 to TRBJ1-2, with 7 bases lining up with TRBD1. The length of the CDR3 is 13 residues. CDR1 DFQATT and CDR2 SNEGSKA come from the germline V gene (reference sequence). V lost 6 bases, J lost 4 bases, and 8 bases stayed unmatched. In DNA, the CDR3 is TGCAGTGCCCCCGACAGGGCCGTCTATGGCTACACCTTC. It specifies CSAPDRAVYGYTF.

This clonotype occurred many times. The chain links TRBV6-1 to TRBJ2-7; D may be TRBD1 (6 bases). CDR3 length: 12 residues. Germline V gene data show CDR1 as MNHNS and CDR2 as SASEGT. The V gene lost 3 bases and the J gene lost 5 bases, with 8 bases spanning the gap. CDR3 nucleotide sequence: TGTGCCAGCAGTGAGGGGGCTGACGAGCAGTACTTC. Its translation: CASSEGADEQYF.

This clonotype was seen a few times. The genes are TRBV2 and TRBJ1-6; D call uncertain. V lost 3 bases, J lost 13 bases, and 7 bases lay in between. The CDR3 is 11 amino acids. Germline V gives CDR1 SNHLY, CDR2 FYNNEI. This CDR3 is CASSERNPLHF. CDR3 in DNA: TGTGCCAGCAGTGAGAGGAATCCCCTCCACTTT.

This clonotype was picked up a small number of times. The chain couples TRBV3-1 to TRBJ2-7, with TRBD2 matching over 10 bases. The CDR3 consists of 15 residues. Trimming at V came to 3 bases and at J to 3 bases, leaving 5 bases not matched to a gene. Germline CDR1 reads LGHDT; CDR2 reads YNNKEL (reference sequence). The CDR3 is CASSQQTSGYYEQYF. Here the CDR3 DNA reads TGTGCCAGCAGCCAGCAGACTAGCGGGTACTACGAGCAGTACTTC.

This clonotype was recorded many times. The rearrangement uses TRBV28 and TRBJ2-7, with 10 bases aligning to TRBD1. Germline V lookup: CDR1 MDHEN, CDR2 SYDVKM. J gave up 7 bases and V 8 bases, and 11 bases lay outside the gene matches. The CDR3 length is 14 residues. DNA of the CDR3: TGTGCCAGCGGGGGTGGGACAGGGGTTTCGGAGCAGTACTTC. Amino acid sequence: CASGGGTGVSEQYF.

The V call is TRBV30, the J call TRBJ2-1, with 7 bases aligning to TRBD1. The CDR3 is made up of 12 amino acids. CDR1 GTSNPN and CDR2 SVGIG come from the germline V gene (reference sequence). V lost 6 bases and J lost 8; bases outside the gene matches: 7. CDR3: CACIDREDEQFF. CDR3 DNA sequence: TGTGCCTGCATCGACAGGGAAGATGAGCAGTTCTTC.

In its sample, this clonotype was seen many times. The genes are TRBV18 and TRBJ2-2; 7 bases are shared with TRBD1. This CDR3 has 14 amino acids. Germline V gene sequence: CDR1 KGHSH, CDR2 LQKENI. V shed 5 bases, J shed 7 bases, and the junction held 7 bases outside the gene matches. The CDR3 DNA follows: TGTGCCAGCTCATCGCGGACAGGAGGCGGGGAGCTGTTTTTT. Residues: CASSSRTGGGELFF. Together with reference TRBV18 and TRBJ2-2, the CDR3 gives the full variable domain: NAGVMQNPRHLVRRRGQEARLRCSPMKGHSHVYWYRQLPEEGLKFMVYLQKENIIDESGMPKERFSAEFPKEGPSILRIQQVVRGDSAAYFCASSSRTGGGELFFGEGSRLTVL.

V is TRBV29-1 and J is TRBJ1-1; 7 nucleotides match TRBD1. Losses at the gene ends were 5 bases for V and 8 bases for J; bases not matched to a gene: 8. CDR1 is SQVTM, CDR2 ANQGSEA, per germline. The CDR3 has 12 residues. The CDR3 DNA follows: TGCAGCGTTTTTACCTCGGACAGGGAAGCTTTCTTT. This encodes CSVFTSDREAFF.

V is TRBV7-9 and J is TRBJ2-3; D unclear. The CDR3 loop spans 14 amino acids. Germline-derived CDR1 and CDR2 are SEHNR and FQNEAQ (reference sequence). Trimming left V 5 bases short and J 1 base short, with 10 bases between. The CDR3 region has the DNA TGTGCCAGCAGCCAAGACGAGGGCACAGATACGCAGTATTTT. The encoded protein is CASSQDEGTDTQYF.

The chain couples TRBV7-2 to TRBJ2-1; no clear D. Trimming pared 3 bases from V and 15 bases from J, leaving 15 bases between. This CDR3 has 12 residues. Per germline, CDR1 SGHTA and CDR2 FQGNSA. The CDR3 bases are TGTGCCAGCAGCTTTAACCAGGATACTCGGTTCTTC. It specifies CASSFNQDTRFF.

This clonotype has a count of ten or more. The rearrangement links TRBV18 to TRBJ2-7; D might be TRBD1 (6 bases). Germline V gives CDR1 KGHSH, CDR2 LQKENI. The germline V and J ends were trimmed by 0 bases and 5 bases, with 14 bases remaining between them. CDR3 length: 15 amino acids. CDR3 in amino acids: CASSPPNRAPNEQYF. Here the CDR3 DNA reads TGTGCCAGCTCACCACCGAACAGGGCGCCTAACGAGCAGTACTTC.

A few counts support this clonotype. The gene calls are TRBV5-1 and TRBJ2-6; no clear D. This CDR3 comprises 14 residues. V was shortened by 2 bases and J by 3 bases, with 6 bases between the two germline ends. Germline-derived CDR1 and CDR2 are SGHRS and YFSETQ. CDR3 residues: CASSLADGANVLTF. In DNA form, the CDR3 reads TGCGCCAGCAGCTTAGCCGATGGGGCCAACGTCCTGACTTTC. Full variable domain (missing parts from reference TRBV5-1 and TRBJ2-6): KAGVTQTPRYLIKTRGQQVTLSCSPISGHRSVSWYQQTPGQGLQFLFEYFSETQRNKGNFPGRFSGRQFSNSRSEMNVSTLELGDSALYLCASSLADGANVLTFGAGSRLTVL.

This clonotype was detected only a few times. This chain connects TRBV20-1 to TRBJ1-2; 7 bases are a match to TRBD1. The CDR3 consists of 13 residues. Germline V lookup: CDR1 DFQATT, CDR2 SNEGSKA (reference sequence). The junction had 9 bases not matched to a gene; V was cut back by 4 bases and J by 7 bases. Here the CDR3 reads CSAILTGVGGYTF. For the CDR3, the DNA is TGCAGTGCTATTCTCACAGGGGTCGGTGGCTACACCTTC.

This clonotype was detected a few times. CDR3 sequence reads: CASLERTSGSSRSYNEQFF. The CDR3 bases are TGTGCCAGTTTGGAGCGGACTAGCGGGAGTAGTAGATCCTACAATGAGCAGTTCTTC. The V call is TRBV28, the J call TRBJ2-1, with TRBD2 identical over 13 bases. The CDR3 extends over 19 amino acids. Per germline, CDR1 MDHEN and CDR2 SYDVKM. Trimming at V came to 9 bases and at J to 1 base, leaving 15 bases not matched to a gene. The entire variable domain, with the rest obtained from reference TRBV28 and TRBJ2-1, is as follows: DVKVTQSSRYLVKRTGEKVFLECVQDMDHENMFWYRQDPGLGLRLIYFSYDVKMKEKGDIPEGYSVSREKKERFSLILESASTNQTSMYLCASLERTSGSSRSYNEQFFGPGTRLTVL.

In its sample, this clonotype was seen a few times. CDR3 sequence (DNA): TGTGCCAGCAGTTACAGGGCGAGCTCCTACGAGCAGTACTTC. Translating it yields CASSYRASSYEQYF. The V call is TRBV6-6, the J call TRBJ2-7; no clear D gene. This CDR3 has 14 amino acids. Looked up from germline, CDR1 is MNHNY and CDR2 is SVGAGI (reference sequence). Trimming left V 2 bases short and J 0 bases short, with 8 bases between.

The V gene is TRBV15, the J gene TRBJ1-2, with D perhaps matching TRBD1 (5 bases). The ends were cut back, 1 base at V and 8 bases at J, with 14 bases in the middle. CDR1 and CDR2 from the germline V gene are LNHNV and YYDKDF (reference sequence). The CDR3 is 14 residues long. The CDR3 sequence is CATSRAAAGGGYTF. DNA for the CDR3: TGTGCCACCAGCAGAGCAGCGGCCGGGGGAGGCTACACCTTC.